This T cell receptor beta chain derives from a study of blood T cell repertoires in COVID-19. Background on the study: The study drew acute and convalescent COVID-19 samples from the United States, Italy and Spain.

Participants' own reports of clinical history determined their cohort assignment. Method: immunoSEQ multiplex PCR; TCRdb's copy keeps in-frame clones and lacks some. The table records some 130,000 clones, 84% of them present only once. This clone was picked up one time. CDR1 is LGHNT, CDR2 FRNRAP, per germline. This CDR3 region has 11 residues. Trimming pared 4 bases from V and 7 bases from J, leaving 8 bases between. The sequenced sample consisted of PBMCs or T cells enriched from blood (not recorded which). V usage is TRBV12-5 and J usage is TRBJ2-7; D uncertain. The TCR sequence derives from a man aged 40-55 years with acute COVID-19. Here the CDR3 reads CASGSGREQYF. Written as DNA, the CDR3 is TGTGCTAGTGGTTCCGGTCGGGAGCAGTACTTC.